A few counts support the clone carrying this TCR beta chain. Its antigen is not identified. TCRdb reprocessed the 5' RACE reads with MiXCR, giving one entry per CDR3 protein. This sample yields fewer than 140,000 distinct CDR3 sequences, of which about a sixth are seen a single time; approximately 28% belongs to the top ten. This entry belongs to a study of T-cell memory formation after mild COVID-19. Deletions cut 0 bases from V and 4 bases from J, with 12 bases between. Looked up from germline, CDR1 is MGHRA and CDR2 is YSYEKL. The CDR3 spans 15 residues. Findings and limits, study-wide: Pre-infection memory showed some responding clones, and this suggested that cross-reactive memory joined.

Sequencing used PBMCs or a T cell subset sorted from them (not recorded which). The chain uses TRBV4-1 and TRBJ1-1; maybe TRBD1 (6 bases). This receptor was identified in an adult woman who had mild COVID-19 (a few samples of this study predate the infection). Cell type and time point are not known. CDR3 sequence: CASSQERGAGTEAFF. In DNA, the CDR3 is TGCGCCAGCAGCCAAGAAAGGGGGGCGGGCACTGAAGCTTTCTTT.